What follows is one T cell receptor (beta chain) and its context. As yet, its antigen is unknown. Per the germline V gene, CDR1 is LNHDA and CDR2 is SQIVND (reference sequence). J lost 5 bases, V lost 6 bases, and 3 bases had no gene match. The CDR3 totals 13 residues. The record originates from a study of cytomegalovirus exposure and HLA in healthy donors. Study-wide background: The 95 to 150 validation repertoires were produced on the same platform as the approximately 670 repertoires of the first cohort. This was reported in a later analysis. Overall study results and limits: Cytomegalovirus-associated status was assigned to more than 150 TCR beta chains.

The table came from immunoSEQ multiplex PCR; TCRdb's copy has only in-frame clones and leaves some out. The sample carries 210,000 or so clones, just over 85% recorded once. The TCR originated in a woman between 18 and 29 years old in good health and CMV-seronegative. V is TRBV19 and J is TRBJ2-2; 7 positions match TRBD2. The sequenced sample was PBMCs. CDR3 sequence: CASSWGGTGELFF. The DNA for the CDR3 is TGTGCCAGTAGCTGGGGGGGAACCGGGGAGCTGTTTTTT.